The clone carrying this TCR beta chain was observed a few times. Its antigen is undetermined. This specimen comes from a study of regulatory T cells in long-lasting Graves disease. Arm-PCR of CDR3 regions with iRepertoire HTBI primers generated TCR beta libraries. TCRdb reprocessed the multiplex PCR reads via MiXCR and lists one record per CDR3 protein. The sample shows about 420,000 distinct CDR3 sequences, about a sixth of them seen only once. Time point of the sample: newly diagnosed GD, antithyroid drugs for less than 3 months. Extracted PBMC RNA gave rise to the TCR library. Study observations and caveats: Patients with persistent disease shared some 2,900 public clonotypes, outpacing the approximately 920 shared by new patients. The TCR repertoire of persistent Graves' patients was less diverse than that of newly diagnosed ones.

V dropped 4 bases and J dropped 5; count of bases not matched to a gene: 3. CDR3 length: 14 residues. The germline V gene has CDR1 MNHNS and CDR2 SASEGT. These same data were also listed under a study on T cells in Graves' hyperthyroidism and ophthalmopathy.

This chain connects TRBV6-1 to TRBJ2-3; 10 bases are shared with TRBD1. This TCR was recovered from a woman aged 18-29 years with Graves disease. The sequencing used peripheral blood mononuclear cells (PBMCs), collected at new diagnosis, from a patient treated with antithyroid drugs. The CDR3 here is CASSGQGAGDTQYF. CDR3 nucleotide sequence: TGTGCCAGCAGTGGACAGGGGGCCGGAGATACGCAGTATTTT.